This TCR beta chain comes out of a study of shared clonotypes between healthy human individuals. This CDR3 is 15 amino acids long. CDR1 is MDHEN and CDR2 is SYDVKM in the germline V gene. The V segment lost 3 bases and the J segment 4 bases; nucleotides outside the gene matches: 3. The table came from immunoSEQ multiplex PCR; TCRdb's copy has only in-frame clones and leaves some out. The sample lists about a million clones; 70% to 85% were seen once. The clonotype originates from a man aged 18 to 29 in good health. Some clones in this sample may be carry-over from other donors' samples. The sequenced sample consisted of memory CD4+ T cells from PBMCs. Subset specified: CD45RA-negative fraction. V gene TRBV28 combines with J gene TRBJ2-7; 13 nucleotides line up with TRBD2. The chain's CDR3 is CASSLGTSGTYEQYF. CDR3 DNA: TGTGCCAGCAGTTTGGGGACTAGCGGGACTTACGAGCAGTACTTC.